This TCR beta chain stems from a study of blood T cell repertoires in COVID-19 (dated by TCRdb to the early 2020s). Some background on the complete study: Collaborator samples came from the United States, Italy and Spain and covered acute and convalescent phases of COVID-19. The material from the prospective study consisted of cDNA or gDNA derived from T cells, B-cell-depleted T cells, or PBMCs. Subjects who had been exposed to COVID-19, were actively infected with it, or had recovered from it provided the deeply sampled blood TCRbeta repertoires that made up the dataset. The repertoires were released in a freely available public database meant as a resource for research on the immune response to SARS-CoV-2. Samples came from the ongoing ImmuneRACE study (first 160 participants) plus 1,254 subjects from 6 global collaborators. Nearly every sample came with metadata listing a de-identified subject ID, COVID-19 status, age in years and sex. Where available, HLA class I and class II types were obtained from metadata supplied by the sample provider rather than from assay-based typing. The research as a whole found: The amount of clinical and demographic metadata varied by source and participant and was provided uncurated.

The CDR3 holds 13 amino acids from the cysteine to the phenylalanine. The CDR3 DNA has 39 bases and is translated from base 1. Taken from the germline V gene, the CDR1 and CDR2 loops are SGHTA and FQGNSA. The V end loses 4 bases and the J end loses 0 bases, and a stretch of 7 bases separates them. To note about this clone: No antigen is known for it. Base quality data are lacking; no much larger clone is found one base away.

Whole blood was collected in K2EDTA tubes by collaborating institutions according to the institutions' own protocols. For TCRbeta analysis, collaborators shipped samples in one of three forms: frozen whole blood, isolated PBMCs, or DNA extracted from either of those sample types. TCRbeta CDR3 regions were amplified from genomic DNA by means of the immunoSEQ Assay, a bias-controlled multiplex PCR. Per the source publication's procedure: The number of nucleated cells in each sample was estimated by amplification of reference gene primers within the assay. Sequence reads were collapsed and filtered to measure the absolute abundance of every unique TCRbeta CDR3 rearrangement. For each sample, productive Simpson clonality was calculated as the square root of Simpson's diversity index over productive rearrangements. Drawn from immuneACCESS, this table holds only the in-frame rearrangements with V and J called that TCRdb kept. Clones are partly lost; checked studies trace under half to an unresolved V gene and leave the rest unexplained. The V and J calls and clone size come from that table; D and trimming were worked out from the DNA. The sample yields a few hundred thousand clones; 87% were counted once. The top ten clones comprise 2% to 3% of the sample.

The sequence came from a man between 18 and 29 years old with active or convalescent COVID-19. The V gene is TRBV7-2 and the J gene is TRBJ2-7, with the D gene not clear enough to name. Input material: peripheral blood. The DNA is TGTGCCAGCAGCTCCCCGGTCTCCTACGAGCAGTACTTC. This is translated as CASSSPVSYEQYF. With the rest looked up from the reference TRBV7-2 and TRBJ2-7 genes rather than sequenced, the full variable domain is GAGVSQSPSNKVTEKGKDVELRCDPISGHTALYWYRQSLGQGLEFLIYFQGNSAPDKSGLPSDRFSAERTGGSVSTLTIQRTQQEDSAVYLCASSSPVSYEQYFGPGTRLTVT.